This record covers a single T cell receptor (beta chain). In its sample, this clonotype was seen a few times. Its antigen remains unidentified. No clone much larger than this one lies a single base away; base qualities are absent. TCR beta repertoires were profiled from peripheral blood of roughly 13 young patients with multiple sclerosis to demonstrate the VDJtools post-analysis software. The patients with multiple sclerosis were children and adolescents between roughly 6 and 15 years of age. The entry originates in a study of post-analysis software for immune sequencing data (dated by TCRdb to between 2014 and 2017). Background on the whole study: Relapsing-remitting, secondary progressive and progressive-relapsing multiple sclerosis were recorded as disease courses, and subtype annotation was lacking for some patients. Patient repertoires were compared against roughly 10 previously published healthy control repertoires from donors aged about 6 to 28 years. A subset of samples was prepared in parallel using single-end sample barcoding, then pooled and co-amplified after Illumina adapter ligation. The investigation overall reported the following: The multiple sclerosis patient group was slightly younger than the control group. Direct clustering with F measure showed strong co-clustering of samples prepared in the same batch, prompting a batch-effect correction. Compared with controls, multiple sclerosis patients had significantly lower normalized Chao1 diversity, a finding suggesting substantial peripheral T-cell clonal expansion. Significantly higher frequencies in patients than in controls were found for roughly five TRBV segments, including TRBV5-6, TRBV5-1 and TRBV20-1.

V and J lose 4 bases and 6 bases, and a span of 12 bases separates them. The CDR3 goes from the cysteine to the phenylalanine over 14 residues. The read is trimmed to its CDR3 DNA, 42 bases read in frame from base 1. The germline V gene specifies KGHDR as CDR1 and SFDVKD as CDR2. Library generation was performed with PCR. Sequencing relied on an Illumina HiSeq 2500. Unique molecular identifiers were incorporated into TCR beta cDNA libraries to reduce PCR and sequencing biases. Every 1 to 10 million input T cells yielded about 500,000 cDNA molecules, meaning each molecule approximated one T cell. The same protocol used for the earlier healthy control dataset was applied to prepare and sequence the patient libraries. Samples belonging to the same batch were prepared together, multiplexed and sequenced on a shared HiSeq lane. As for how the authors treated the data: Raw barcoded reads were processed with MIGEC, discarding single-read molecular identifier groups before consensus assembly and CDR3 extraction. Clonotype tables were post-analysed with VDJtools, normalizing diversity by down-sampling all datasets to the smallest sample size. To correct batch-related cross-sample contamination, repertoire overlap clustering matched CDR3 amino acid sequences but not nucleotide sequences. TCRdb applied fastp at Q25 and MiXCR to the public reads, then kept only in-frame beta chains. Each entry is one CDR3 protein sequence, shown with its most common DNA and genes. TCRdb, rather than the study authors, made the V and J calls. This sample lists about 620,000 distinct CDR3 sequences; about 44% were detected once. Clones ranked in the top ten supply 1.5% to 2% of the sample.

The chain links TRBV24-1 with TRBJ1-5; perhaps TRBD1 is the D gene, with 5 bases matching. The specimen was blood. The receptor was isolated from a girl aged 10 to 17 with multiple sclerosis. Read as DNA, the sequence is TGTGCCACCAGTGAGGCAACAGGCGGTCAGCCCCAGCATTTT. Its translation reads: CATSEATGGQPQHF.